The source of this TCR beta chain is a study of shared clonotypes between healthy human individuals. Study-wide findings and caveats: With four donors compared, 4.5% to 6.5% of naive CD4 clonotypes were shared.

Germline CDR1 is SNHLY and CDR2 is FYNNEI. Trimming took 7 bases from V and 4 from J, leaving 10 bases between them. This CDR3 contains 12 residues. Worth noting for this clone: What it recognizes is unknown.

Only in-frame clones appear in the TCRdb table, and some are missing; sequencing was by immunoSEQ multiplex PCR. This table holds approximately 720,000 clones, 55% to 75% found once. This receptor was identified in a woman aged 25 to 45 in good health. J is TRBJ1-2 and V is TRBV2; D might be TRBD1 (6 bases). Sequencing input: memory CD4+ T cells sorted from blood. Subset specified: CD45RA-negative fraction. In nucleotides, the CDR3 is TGTGCCAGCACCGAGGACAGCTATGGCTACACCTTC. This codes for CASTEDSYGYTF.